These T cell receptor beta chains were read from a single sample in a study of blood T cell repertoires in COVID-19. The data were produced by immunoSEQ multiplex PCR, yet TCRdb's version contains in-frame clones alone and is incomplete. The sample carries about 180,000 clones, 80% to 90% recorded once. Sequences were obtained from peripheral blood. Every receptor here comes from a man aged 60 to 75 with acute or convalescent COVID-19. Both conserved end residues are part of each CDR3. The D gene is left open where the match is weak. The size field is filled for only some rows; it gives once, few, many or a size class.

TRBJ1-5 | TRBV10-3 | - | - | CAAQTDISNQPQHF | TGTGCCGCCCAAACAGATATTAGCAATCAGCCCCAGCATTTT
TRBJ1-3 | TRBV28 | few | - | CASTLGGSGNTIYF | TGTGCCAGCACCCTCGGAGGCTCTGGAAACACCATATATTTT
TRBJ2-1 | TRBV11-2 | - | TRBD1 | CASSEDRGPGNEQFF | TGTGCCAGCAGCGAGGACAGGGGCCCTGGGAATGAGCAGTTCTTC
TRBJ2-5 | TRBV9 | - | - | CASSVGQPGETQYF | TGTGCCAGCAGCGTAGGGCAGCCAGGGGAGACCCAGTACTTC
TRBJ2-1 | TRBV5-1 | - | TRBD2 | CASSPQKAGGGTYEQFF | TGCGCCAGCAGCCCACAGAAAGCGGGAGGGGGTACGTATGAGCAGTTCTTC
TRBJ2-2 | TRBV12-3/TRBV12-4 | - | - | CASSLRERELFF | TGTGCCAGCAGTCTCAGGGAAAGGGAGCTGTTTTTT
TRBJ1-2 | TRBV18 | - | - | CASSPVEGTTFYTF | TGTGCCAGCTCACCGGTAGAGGGGACAACGTTCTACACCTTC
TRBJ1-3 | TRBV9 | - | - | CASSVVPGLSGNTIYF | TGTGCCAGCAGCGTAGTTCCAGGTCTCTCTGGAAACACCATATATTTT
TRBJ2-2 | TRBV7-2 | - | - | CASSFRGAGELFF | TGTGCCAGCAGCTTCAGGGGAGCCGGGGAGCTGTTTTTT
TRBJ2-2 | TRBV18 | once | TRBD1 | CASSQDRVAGELFF | TGTGCCAGCTCACAAGACAGGGTTGCCGGGGAGCTGTTTTTT
TRBJ1-1 | TRBV14 | - | TRBD1 | CASSRLQGPNTEAFF | TGTGCCAGCAGCCGCCTACAGGGGCCGAACACTGAAGCTTTCTTT
TRBJ1-4 | TRBV28 | few | - | CASSSQAGRSSEKLFF | TGTGCCAGCAGTTCCCAGGCAGGTCGGTCGAGTGAAAAACTGTTTTTT
TRBJ1-1 | TRBV6-2/TRBV6-3 | - | - | CASSYPRTGRNTEAFF | TGTGCCAGCAGTTACCCAAGGACTGGGAGGAACACTGAAGCTTTCTTT
TRBJ2-7 | TRBV2 | - | TRBD1 | CASLTGSYEQYF | TGTGCCAGCCTGACAGGGTCCTACGAGCAGTACTTC
TRBJ2-5 | TRBV10-2 | - | - | CASSEATRRIQETQYF | TGCGCCAGCAGTGAGGCGACACGCAGAATCCAAGAGACCCAGTACTTC
TRBJ2-7 | TRBV23-1 | - | - | CAPLRESPYEQYF | TGCGCCCCCCTCCGGGAGAGTCCCTACGAGCAGTACTTC
TRBJ1-5 | TRBV2 | - | - | CASSGLQSGPSQPQHF | TGTGCCAGCAGTGGGTTGCAGTCAGGTCCATCTCAGCCCCAGCATTTT
TRBJ2-1 | TRBV6-5 | - | TRBD2 | CASRLAGGTNEQFF | TGTGCCAGCAGGCTAGCGGGAGGTACCAATGAGCAGTTCTTC
TRBJ1-2 | TRBV6-5 | - | TRBD1 | CASSYSTGVSGYTF | TGTGCCAGCAGTTACTCTACAGGGGTATCCGGCTACACCTTC
TRBJ1-1 | TRBV10-3 | - | - | CAISDTPNTEAFF | TGTGCCATCAGTGACACTCCGAACACTGAAGCTTTCTTT
TRBJ2-2 | TRBV11-2 | - | TRBD2 | CASSLNAGGPTGELFF | TGTGCCAGCAGCTTAAACGCGGGAGGACCGACCGGGGAGCTGTTTTTT
TRBJ2-3 | TRBV7-3 | - | - | CASSLYTDTQYF | TGTGCCAGCAGCTTATACACAGATACGCAGTATTTT
TRBJ2-5 | TRBV3-1/TRBV3-2 | - | - | CASGVSVTQYF | TGTGCCAGCGGGGTTAGCGTGACCCAGTACTTC
TRBJ1-4 | TRBV5-1 | - | - | CASSSTAGHGEKLFF | TGCGCCAGCAGCTCCACGGCGGGTCATGGGGAAAAACTGTTTTTT
TRBJ2-1 | TRBV2 | - | TRBD1 | CASSRTGTYNEQFF | TGTGCCAGCAGCCGGACAGGGACTTACAATGAGCAGTTCTTC
TRBJ2-2 | TRBV27 | - | - | CASSLSRLAEDTGELFF | TGTGCCAGCAGTTTATCTAGATTGGCGGAGGATACCGGGGAGCTGTTTTTT
TRBJ1-4 | TRBV19 | - | - | CASSIPLWGDHHF | TGTGCCAGTAGTATACCCCTTTGGGGGGACCATCACTTT
TRBJ2-7 | TRBV6-2/TRBV6-3 | - | - | CASSPGPPYEQYF | TGTGCCAGCAGCCCGGGGCCACCCTACGAGCAGTACTTC